This paragraph reports one T cell receptor (beta chain). The data originate from a study of cytomegalovirus exposure and HLA in healthy donors. Researchers ran the PCR with 60 Vbeta and 13 Jbeta primers. Clones were sequenced by immunoSEQ multiplex PCR, and TCRdb holds only the in-frame ones, with some missing. The sample comprises roughly 190,000 clones, 70% to 80% of which are singletons, and about 1.9% rests with the top ten. The CDR3 totals 12 residues. Germline V gives CDR1 SNHLY, CDR2 FYNNEI. V lost 7 bases and J lost 5, with 11 bases in between. The sequence came from a woman aged 25-40 years in good health and CMV-seropositive. Sequenced material: PBMCs. The chain carries TRBV2 and TRBJ1-2; D is unresolved. Here the CDR3 reads CASTRSAYGYTF. CDR3 DNA: TGTGCCAGCACCAGGTCTGCGTATGGCTACACCTTC.